The source of this TCR beta chain is a study of T cell responses to AZD1222 COVID-19 vaccine. The CDR3 has 11 amino acids. CDR1 is MGHRA, CDR2 YSYEKL, per germline. Trimming cost V 6 bases and J 1 base, with 3 bases left between them. Sequenced by immunoSEQ multiplex PCR; TCRdb stores in-frame clones only, minus some. Of approximately 150,000 clones listed, 85% to 95% are singletons. Remarks on this clone: No antigen is known for it.

General study results and limits: Spike was spanned by vaccine-associated CD4 TCRs, with dominance at 160-218 and 743-854. Repertoires in all cases were sampled only once the peak T cell response had passed.

This sample comprised peripheral blood, obtained on day 0 of AZD1222 vaccination. This clonotype was sampled from an adult in good health. The gene calls are TRBV4-1 and TRBJ1-1; the D is unclear. CDR3: CASRENTEAFF. As DNA, the CDR3 is TGCGCCAGCAGAGAGAACACTGAAGCTTTCTTT.